This T cell receptor beta chain derives from a study of breast tumors, draining lymph nodes, adjacent tissues. Whole-study results and caveats: The data were judged consistent with most tumor T cells coming from lymph node and expanding in tumor. Tumors had less TCR diversity than lymph nodes, more than nontumor tissue.

Of note for this clonotype: Its target is unknown. A much larger clone is a single base away; this may be a read error.

TCRdb redid the calling of the multiplex PCR reads with MiXCR, one entry per CDR3 protein. Of some 150,000 distinct CDR3 sequences in the sample, 20% to 25% were seen once. Samples came from axillary lymph nodes draining the breast cancer. The CDR3 is made up of 15 amino acids. CDR1 MNHEY and CDR2 SMNVEV come from the germline V gene (reference sequence). The rearrangement uses TRBV27 and TRBJ1-6; D not resolved. The TCR comes from a female donor with breast cancer. Some clones in this sample may be carry-over from other donors' samples. The specimen was axillary lymph node tissue. The CDR3, as DNA: TGTGCCTGCAGTTTCGCCGGGGTCCATAATTCACCCCTCCACTTT. It translates to CACSFAGVHNSPLHF.